These T cell receptor beta chains were read from a single sample in a study of Ad26.COV2.S vaccination and SARS-CoV-2 variants. Profiled with immunoSEQ multiplex PCR; TCRdb holds only in-frame clones, not every one. The sample has about 440,000 clones; roughly 87% are singletons. The starting material was peripheral blood, obtained in a trial of Ad26.COV2.S vaccine versus placebo. Every receptor here comes from a person aged 18-65 years who received the Ad26.COV2.S COVID-19 vaccine or a placebo. CDR3s include the opening cysteine and the closing phenylalanine or tryptophan. A D gene is named only where the DNA matches it firmly. Where a row states a size, it is once, few, many or the class of an expanded clone; other rows omit it.

TRBV13	.	.	TRBJ1-5	CASSSGGGYQPQHF	TGTGCCAGCAGCTCCGGGGGAGGTTATCAGCCCCAGCATTTT
TRBV15	.	.	TRBJ1-6	CATSRDRRGSSPLHF	TGTGCCACCAGCAGAGATCGACGGGGCTCCTCACCCCTCCACTTT
TRBV13	.	TRBD1	TRBJ1-2	CASSPRGRGLSPYGYTF	TGTGCCAGCAGCCCACGGGGCAGGGGGCTGTCCCCTTATGGCTACACCTTC
TRBV6-7	.	TRBD2	TRBJ2-1	CASSFTGTSFYSEQFF	TGTGCCAGCAGTTTCACCGGGACTAGTTTTTATAGTGAGCAGTTCTTC
TRBV2	.	.	TRBJ2-4	CASSQGEGKNIQYF	TGTGCCAGCAGTCAGGGAGAGGGCAAAAACATTCAGTACTTC
TRBV7-6	.	.	TRBJ2-1	CASSLVSASYNEQFF	TGTGCCAGCAGCTTAGTATCAGCGTCATACAATGAGCAGTTCTTC
TRBV19	.	.	TRBJ2-4	CASSTIRGLAKNIQYF	TGTGCCAGTAGTACAATAAGGGGACTAGCCAAAAACATTCAGTACTTC
TRBV28	.	TRBD2	TRBJ2-7	CASTRRWTSGLGGLEQYF	TGTGCCAGCACCCGAAGGTGGACTAGCGGCCTAGGGGGTCTCGAGCAGTACTTC
TRBV28	.	.	TRBJ2-3	CASSFVAGTDTQYF	TGTGCCAGCAGTTTCGTAGCGGGCACAGATACGCAGTATTTT
TRBV11-2	once	.	TRBJ1-4	CASSFRTPDSNEKLFF	TGTGCCAGCAGCTTCCGGACACCTGATAGTAATGAAAAACTGTTTTTT
TRBV5-1	.	.	TRBJ1-2	CASSLERRAYGYTF	TGCGCCAGCAGCTTGGAGCGCAGGGCCTATGGCTACACCTTC
TRBV7-9	.	.	TRBJ2-7	CASSLDRAGEQYF	TGTGCCAGCAGCCTCGACAGAGCCGGCGAGCAGTACTTC
TRBV6-1	.	TRBD1	TRBJ2-7	CASSEFATGQSSYEQYF	TGTGCCAGCAGTGAATTCGCGACGGGACAGAGCTCCTACGAGCAGTACTTC
TRBV2	.	.	TRBJ2-1	CASQKGGLYNEQFF	TGTGCCAGCCAGAAAGGGGGGCTCTACAATGAGCAGTTCTTC
TRBV7-9	.	TRBD2	TRBJ2-7	CASSHSSGDSYEQYF	TGTGCCAGCAGCCACTCTAGCGGGGACTCCTACGAGCAGTACTTC
TRBV11-2	.	.	TRBJ2-1	CASSLVSERFSYNEQFF	TGTGCCAGCAGCTTAGTTAGCGAGCGTTTCTCCTACAATGAGCAGTTCTTC
TRBV5-1	.	.	TRBJ1-5	CASSLGQGQPQHF	TGCGCCAGCAGCTTGGGTCAAGGTCAGCCCCAGCATTTT
TRBV5-4	.	.	TRBJ1-5	CASSSDGSNQPQHF	TGTGCCAGCAGCTCGGACGGTAGCAATCAGCCCCAGCATTTT
TRBV5-1	.	.	TRBJ2-7	CASSLERSSYEQYF	TGCGCCAGCAGCTTGGAGCGAAGCTCCTACGAGCAGTACTTC
TRBV2	.	.	TRBJ2-2	CASISGDRQLFF	TGTGCCAGCATATCCGGCGATCGGCAGCTGTTTTTT
TRBV7-2	.	TRBD2	TRBJ2-1	CASSLVAGDQQFF	TGTGCCAGCAGCTTAGTTGCGGGAGACCAGCAGTTCTTC
TRBV10-3	.	TRBD1	TRBJ2-2	CAITPPDRGKTGELFF	TGTGCCATCACCCCCCCGGACAGGGGCAAAACCGGGGAGCTGTTTTTT
TRBV5-4	.	TRBD1	TRBJ2-7	CASSLVPGTGAEQYF	TGTGCCAGCAGCTTGGTACCCGGGACAGGGGCCGAGCAGTACTTC
TRBV7-2	once	.	TRBJ2-1	CASSLVTINEQFF	TGTGCCAGCAGCTTAGTGACGATCAATGAGCAGTTCTTC
TRBV6-5	.	.	TRBJ2-5	CASSYLSGVETQYF	TGTGCCAGCAGTTACCTTTCTGGGGTCGAGACCCAGTACTTC
TRBV15	.	.	TRBJ2-5	CATSRWDSQETQYF	TGTGCCACCAGCAGATGGGACTCCCAAGAGACCCAGTACTTC
TRBV11-1	once	TRBD1	TRBJ1-6	CASSLEQGAMSPLHF	TGTGCCAGCAGCTTAGAGCAGGGGGCCATGTCACCCCTCCACTTT
TRBV4-3	.	.	TRBJ1-1	CASSQSQGMGSEAFF	TGCGCCAGCAGCCAATCCCAGGGGATGGGGTCTGAAGCTTTCTTT
TRBV19	.	TRBD2	TRBJ2-3	CASSIGSISGRAGTDTQYF	TGTGCCAGTAGTATAGGTTCCATAAGCGGGAGGGCCGGTACAGATACGCAGTATTTT
TRBV21-1	.	.	TRBJ1-6	CASSKLSPIRGGNSPLHF	TGTGCCAGCAGCAAATTATCCCCCATAAGGGGAGGGAATTCACCCCTCCACTTT
TRBV28	.	TRBD1	TRBJ2-2	CASSGRTGPAGELFF	TGTGCCAGCAGCGGAAGGACAGGGCCCGCCGGGGAGCTGTTTTTT
TRBV5-4	.	.	TRBJ2-1	CASSNGQLGYEQFF	TGTGCCAGCAGCAATGGACAGCTTGGCTATGAGCAGTTCTTC
TRBV7-2	.	.	TRBJ1-2	CAPDPRSVNYGYTF	TGTGCGCCAGACCCCAGGTCTGTTAACTATGGCTACACCTTC